This TCR beta chain was obtained from a study of CD8+ T cells in alopecia areata. Peripheral blood and lesional scalp punch biopsies were taken from alopecia areata patients. Findings and caveats of the study: Unlike in mice, where it was clearer, TCR sharing across patients was less clear, possibly HLA-related. Clonality was higher in lesional than normal scalp, especially in alopecia totalis/universalis.

About this clone: Its antigen remains unidentified.

The CDR3 spans 14 residues. The germline V gene encodes CDR1 SGHVS and CDR2 FQNEAQ. V gave up 4 bases and J gave up 4 bases; unmatched junction bases: 5. Once RNA had been extracted, it was reverse transcribed into cDNA to act as the sequencing template. TCRdb's copy holds only in-frame clones and misses some; the assay was immunoSEQ multiplex PCR. The sample lists 130,000 or so clones; around 45% were seen once. The receptor was isolated from a human donor with alopecia areata. Material for sequencing was NKG2D-low CD8+ T cells sorted from blood. The chain has TRBV7-8 and TRBJ2-5, with 8 nucleotides matching TRBD2. Written as DNA, the CDR3 is TGTGCCAGCAGCTCCCTGAGCGGGGGAGAGACCCAGTACTTC. It yields the protein CASSSLSGGETQYF.